The T cell receptor (beta chain) described here comes from a study of human T cells and chemical hapten exposure. The CDR3 is made up of 16 amino acids. Germline V gene lookup returns CDR1 SGHDT and CDR2 YYEEEE. The V end was cut by 4 bases, the J end by 0 bases, with 14 bases between. Indicated time point: patch test 3, about 24 weeks after DPC sensitization. Treatment of the sample: therapeutic diphenylcyclopropenone sensitization with weekly scalp DPC. Notes on the study in general: In comparison with controls, expanded TCRs gave rise to a significantly larger number of large CDR3 similarity clusters. There was a positive correlation between PT1 expanded TCR counts and patch test score.

Unique molecular identifiers were attached to individual cDNA molecules within the library. Authors' data handling: Sample-level TCR yields exhibited a median of approximately 96,000, with a range of roughly 20,000 to 750,000. A single record per CDR3 protein comes from TCRdb applying MiXCR to the RACE reads. Clone size and V and J calls follow TCRdb, not the original study. The table includes 70,000 or so distinct CDR3 sequences, roughly 11% detected once. As to this clonotype: The antigen remains undetermined.

The source of this sequence is a woman aged 45-65 years with alopecia areata. Some clones in this sample may be carry-over from other donors' samples. V and J are TRBV5-6 and TRBJ1-5; maybe TRBD1 (6 bases). The source material was whole blood, sampled in connection with sensitization to the hapten diphenylcyclopropenone (DPC). This CDR3 is CASSHRRGHSNQPQHF. The CDR3, as DNA: TGTGCCAGCAGCCACCGGAGGGGACATAGCAATCAGCCCCAGCATTTT. Full variable domain (rest looked up from reference TRBV5-6 and TRBJ1-5): DAGVTQSPTHLIKTRGQQVTLRCSPKSGHDTVSWYQQALGQGPQFIFQYYEEEERQRGNFPDRFSGHQFPNYSSELNVNALLLGDSALYLCASSHRRGHSNQPQHFGDGTRLSIL.